These T cell receptor beta chains were read from a single sample in a study of blood T cell repertoires in COVID-19. The method was immunoSEQ multiplex PCR; TCRdb's version includes in-frame clones alone and lacks a portion of them. The data show over 70,000 clones, 70% to 80% seen once. Sequencing was carried out using peripheral blood. Receptors were obtained from a human donor in a cohort sampled during active COVID-19. Each CDR3 is given with its conserved first and last residue. D genes are given only for firm matches. The size field is filled for only some rows; it gives once, few, many or a size class.

len	d_gene	j_gene	v_gene	abundance	CDR3nt	CDR3aa
15	TRBD2	TRBJ2-1	TRBV5-1	NA	TGCGCCAGCAGCCTGGGACTAGCGGGAATTAATGAGCAGTTCTTC	CASSLGLAGINEQFF
16	NA	TRBJ2-1	TRBV15	NA	TGTGCCACCAGCAGAGATCGGGGTAGCGTCAACAATGAGCAGTTCTTC	CATSRDRGSVNNEQFF
16	NA	TRBJ1-2	TRBV5-1	NA	TGCGCCAGCAGCCACCTTAGGGCAGGGGCCCCCTATGGCTACACCTTC	CASSHLRAGAPYGYTF
14	NA	TRBJ2-6	TRBV7-3	NA	TGTGCCAGCAGCTTGAGCTCTGGGGCCAACGTCCTGACTTTC	CASSLSSGANVLTF
14	TRBD1	TRBJ1-5	TRBV5-6	NA	TGTGCCAGCAGCGGACAGGGGCTACATCAGCCCCAGCATTTT	CASSGQGLHQPQHF
11	NA	TRBJ2-5	TRBV23-1	NA	TGCGCCAGCAGTTCCGGGGAGACCCAGTACTTC	CASSSGETQYF
12	NA	TRBJ1-2	TRBV7-9	NA	TGTGCCAGCAGCCCCGGGGTCTATGGCTACACCTTC	CASSPGVYGYTF
15	NA	TRBJ2-1	TRBV4-1	NA	TGCGCCAGCAGCCAAGTTGGCGGCCCCTACAATGAGCAGTTCTTC	CASSQVGGPYNEQFF
19	TRBD2	TRBJ2-1	TRBV3-1/TRBV3-2	NA	TGTGCCAGCAGCCAAAAATATTTCTCGGGACTAGCGCCCGTCAATGAGCAGTTCTTC	CASSQKYFSGLAPVNEQFF
16	TRBD2	TRBJ2-1	TRBV2	NA	TGTGCCAGCAGTGAAATGGGACTAGCGGGAGTAAATGAGCAGTTCTTC	CASSEMGLAGVNEQFF
16	TRBD1	TRBJ2-7	TRBV7-8	NA	TGTGCCAGCAGCCCCCGGACAGGACAGGGAACTTACGAGCAGTACTTC	CASSPRTGQGTYEQYF
18	TRBD2	TRBJ2-2	TRBV20-1	NA	TGCAGTGCTAGTTCGGCACTAGCGGAAACAGAGAACACCGGGGAGCTGTTTTTT	CSASSALAETENTGELFF
16	NA	TRBJ1-3	TRBV7-9	NA	TGTGCCAGCAGCAACCCAGACAGGTTGTCGTGGAACACCATATATTTT	CASSNPDRLSWNTIYF
16	NA	TRBJ2-3	TRBV18	NA	TGTGCCAGCTCACCACCGGGCAGTACCTACACAGATACGCAGTATTTT	CASSPPGSTYTDTQYF
18	TRBD2	TRBJ2-5	TRBV18	NA	TGTGCCAGCTCGCCTACACTAGCGGGAGGGCTCCGGGAAGAGACCCAGTACTTC	CASSPTLAGGLREETQYF
17	TRBD2	TRBJ2-7	TRBV27	once	TGTGCCAGCAGTCCAAGCCTGGAGGCTAGCGGGATGCACGAGCAGTACTTC	CASSPSLEASGMHEQYF
15	NA	TRBJ2-7	TRBV7-3	NA	TGTGCCAGCAGCTTAATCCGTGACAGACATTACGAGCAGTACTTC	CASSLIRDRHYEQYF
14	TRBD1	TRBJ1-1	TRBV5-1	NA	TGCGCCAGCAGCACAGGGGCCTTGAACACTGAAGCTTTCTTT	CASSTGALNTEAFF
15	TRBD2	TRBJ2-1	TRBV9	once	TGTGCCAGCAGCGTAACGGGGGGGAACGACAATGAGCAGTTCTTC	CASSVTGGNDNEQFF
15	NA	TRBJ1-4	TRBV5-5	NA	TGTGCCAGCAGCGACTGGAGGGTATCTAATGAAAAACTGTTTTTT	CASSDWRVSNEKLFF
14	TRBD1	TRBJ2-7	TRBV27	NA	TGTGCCAGCACCTCCCGGGACAGCTCCTACGAGCAGTACTTC	CASTSRDSSYEQYF
16	TRBD1	TRBJ2-2	TRBV11-1	NA	TGTGCCAGCAGATCCGACAGGGGGCGCATGACCGGGGAGCTGTTTTTT	CASRSDRGRMTGELFF
15	TRBD1	TRBJ2-7	TRBV24-1	NA	TGTGCCACCAGTGACCGGACAGGGGGCAGACTCACGCAGTACTTC	CATSDRTGGRLTQYF
14	NA	TRBJ2-1	TRBV3-1/TRBV3-2	NA	TGTGCCAGCAGCCAAGAGACTTTTTACAATGAGCAGTTCTTC	CASSQETFYNEQFF
14	NA	TRBJ1-5	TRBV15	NA	TGTGCCACCAGCGAAGGAGGGAGCAATCAGCCCCAGCATTTT	CATSEGGSNQPQHF
16	NA	TRBJ2-7	TRBV7-8	NA	TGTGCCAGCAGCCCCCTAACAGGGATTGAAGTAAGCGAGCAGTACTTC	CASSPLTGIEVSEQYF
14	TRBD1	TRBJ2-3	TRBV3-1/TRBV3-2	once	TGTGCCAGCAGCCGCCCGGGACAGGGTCCATCGCAGTATTTT	CASSRPGQGPSQYF
13	NA	TRBJ1-3	TRBV18	NA	TGTGCCAGCTCACCACAAACTCCCGGACACATATATTTT	CASSPQTPGHIYF
12	NA	TRBJ2-3	TRBV19	few	TGTGCCAGTAGTATAGGAGGGCATGCGCAGTATTTT	CASSIGGHAQYF
12	TRBD1	TRBJ1-5	TRBV29-1	NA	TGCAGCGTGGCGACAGGGAATCAGCCCCAGCATTTT	CSVATGNQPQHF
14	TRBD1	TRBJ1-5	TRBV28	NA	TGTGCCAGCCATGCAGGGGGACCAAATCAGCCCCAGCATTTT	CASHAGGPNQPQHF
14	NA	TRBJ2-1	TRBV15	few	TGTGCCACCAGCAGAGACGTACGGTCTAATGAGCAGTTCTTC	CATSRDVRSNEQFF
14	NA	TRBJ2-3	TRBV6-2/TRBV6-3	NA	TGTGCCAGCAGTTACTCGCGACTCACAGATACGCAGTATTTT	CASSYSRLTDTQYF
17	NA	TRBJ2-5	TRBV4-1	NA	TGCGCCAGCAGCCAAATCTCCCCGGTCGTGACAAAAGAGACCCAGTACTTC	CASSQISPVVTKETQYF
13	NA	TRBJ1-2	TRBV7-2	NA	TGTGCCAGCAGCGACGACAGACATTATGGCTACACCTTC	CASSDDRHYGYTF
17	TRBD2	TRBJ2-5	TRBV5-5	NA	TGTGCCAGCAGCTCCCTACCCCTAGCGGGAGGGCAAGAGACCCAGTACTTC	CASSSLPLAGGQETQYF
18	NA	TRBJ1-5	TRBV28	NA	TGTGCCAGCAGTTTATGCCTTTTCGTAACAGGGAGCAATCAGCCCCAGCATTTT	CASSLCLFVTGSNQPQHF
14	NA	TRBJ1-5	TRBV2	NA	TGTGCCAGCAACGCACAGAGAATCAATCAGCCCCAGCATTTT	CASNAQRINQPQHF
14	NA	TRBJ2-7	TRBV6-2/TRBV6-3	NA	TGTGCCAGCAGTTACTACAAGTACCCCTACGAGCAGTACTTC	CASSYYKYPYEQYF
14	NA	TRBJ1-1	TRBV9	once	TGTGCCAGCAGCCCGCCGCAGGCTCCGGTGAAAGCTTTCTTT	CASSPPQAPVKAFF
12	NA	TRBJ1-6	TRBV6-5	NA	TGTGCCAGCCTCGAGAACAATTCACCCCTCCACTTT	CASLENNSPLHF
17	TRBD1	TRBJ2-7	TRBV19	NA	TGTGCCAGTAGTATAGAGCATGGGACAGGGGGCTCCTACGAGCAGTACTTC	CASSIEHGTGGSYEQYF
16	TRBD1	TRBJ1-1	TRBV9	NA	TGTGCCAGCAGCGTAGTTGGGGACAGCATGAACACTGAAGCTTTCTTT	CASSVVGDSMNTEAFF
18	TRBD1	TRBJ1-1	TRBV10-3	once	TGTGCCATCAGTGAGTTATTAAGAAGGACAGGACCGAACACTGAAGCTTTCTTT	CAISELLRRTGPNTEAFF
15	TRBD1	TRBJ2-5	TRBV7-7	few	TGTGCTAGCAGCCCCGGGACAGGGTCCTTTGAGACCCAGTACTTC	CASSPGTGSFETQYF